The 23 T cell receptor beta chains given below trace back to one sample, sequenced in a study of immune evolution from preneoplasia to lung adenocarcinoma (dated by TCRdb to the early 2020s). The library was obtained by the immunoSEQ multiplex PCR assay. TCRdb's version of the immuneACCESS table is confined to in-frame rearrangements and falls short of the full clone set. An unresolved V gene accounts for under half of the shortfall where checked; the remainder is of unknown origin. Counted in this sample were 5,500 to 7,500 clones; roughly 79% of them appeared once. Of the sample, approximately 2.9% falls within the top ten clones. The sample was FFPE minimally invasive lung adenocarcinoma tissue. The sample's cell subset or site label, decoded: micro-invasive lung adenocarcinoma (MIA). These receptors originate from a person aged 55-85 years with lung adenocarcinoma.

The CDR3 loop is CASSSNDRGGIYGYTF. The CDR3 nucleotides are TGTGCCAGCAGTTCGAACGACAGGGGGGGTATCTATGGCTACACCTTC. The chain carries TRBV28 and TRBJ1-2; the match to TRBD1 covers 9 bases. Germline V gene lookup returns CDR1 MDHEN and CDR2 SYDVKM. V trimming: 4 bases; J trimming: 4 bases; junction bases outside the gene matches: 10. There are 16 residues in the CDR3.

This clone was counted between two and nine times. The V gene is TRBV10-3, the J gene TRBJ2-7; tentatively, D is TRBD1 (6 bases). V lost 3 bases to trimming and J lost 0 bases, with 9 bases between them. CDR1 is ENHRY and CDR2 is SYGVKD in the germline V gene. The CDR3 is made up of 14 amino acids. This CDR3 reads CAISDPGDSYEQYF. The CDR3 DNA is TGTGCCATCAGTGACCCAGGGGACTCCTACGAGCAGTACTTC.

V is TRBV19 and J is TRBJ2-5; 11 nucleotides align to TRBD2. The V gene end was trimmed by 5 bases and the J gene end by 1 base; junction bases not matched to a gene: 3. Germline V gene data show CDR1 as LNHDA and CDR2 as SQIVND (reference sequence). The CDR3 is 15 residues long. This CDR3 is CASSLGTSGQETQYF. The CDR3 coding sequence is TGTGCCAGTAGTTTGGGGACTAGCGGCCAAGAGACCCAGTACTTC. Drawing the rest from reference TRBV19 and TRBJ2-5, the complete variable domain is DGGITQSPKYLFRKEGQNVTLSCEQNLNHDAMYWYRQDPGQGLRLIYYSQIVNDFQKGDIAEGYSVSREKKESFPLTVTSAQKNPTAFYLCASSLGTSGQETQYFGPGTRLLVL.

This clone was counted between two and nine times. The J gene is TRBJ1-2, the V gene TRBV10-3, with 8 positions matching TRBD1. After removal of 6 bases from V and 2 bases from J, the junction contained 14 bases not matched to a gene. The CDR3 spans 17 residues. Germline assignment: CDR1 ENHRY and CDR2 SYGVKD. The CDR3 DNA follows: TGTGCCATCAGACAGACGAGGAACCGGGACAGGAACTATGGCTACACCTTC. Its translation: CAIRQTRNRDRNYGYTF.

The rearrangement uses TRBV6-5 and TRBJ1-3; 7 positions match TRBD1. The CDR3 runs to 15 residues. With V trimmed by 6 bases and J by 0 bases, 5 bases remained unmatched. The germline gives CDR1 MNHEY, CDR2 SVGAGI. The CDR3 reads CASSPGQFSGNTIYF. CDR3 nucleotides: TGTGCCAGCAGCCCGGGACAGTTCTCTGGAAACACCATATATTTT.

The chain recombines TRBV7-2 with TRBJ1-5; 7 positions match TRBD1. CDR1 and CDR2 (germline): SGHTA, FQGNSA. The J segment lost 9 bases and the V segment lost 1 base, leaving 9 bases of the junction unmatched. The CDR3 totals 15 residues. The CDR3 sequence: CASSLGRQGGLPQHF. The CDR3 DNA reads TGTGCCAGCAGCTTAGGGCGCCAGGGGGGGTTGCCCCAGCATTTT.

This clone has a single count. CDR3 in amino acids: CASSLMAGPIYF. The CDR3 DNA reads as TGTGCCAGCAGCTTAATGGCGGGCCCCATATATTTT. The rearrangement uses TRBV11-2 and TRBJ1-3; D is uncertain. The V and J ends lost 2 bases and 11 bases respectively, with 10 bases between them. Germline values: CDR1 SGHAT, CDR2 FQNNGV. The CDR3 is made up of 12 amino acids.

The gene calls are TRBV5-5 and TRBJ1-5; D not resolved. V lost 0 bases and J lost 11, with 9 bases in between. Germline values: CDR1 SGHKS, CDR2 YYEKEE (reference sequence). The CDR3 totals 12 residues. The CDR3 here is CASSLGAGAQHF. CDR3 DNA sequence: TGTGCCAGCAGCTTGGGTGCAGGAGCCCAGCATTTT.

This sequence joins TRBV11-2 and TRBJ2-1; D tentatively reads TRBD1 or TRBD2 (5 bases each). The CDR3 sequence is 16 residues long. Germline-derived CDR1 and CDR2 are SGHAT and FQNNGV. Trimming cost V 6 bases and J 2 bases, with 17 bases left between them. CDR3 in DNA: TGTGCCAGCAGACCCCCGGGGACGGCCCCCTACAATGAGCAGTTCTTC. Protein sequence: CASRPPGTAPYNEQFF.

The J gene is TRBJ2-5, the V gene TRBV19; TRBD2 agrees at 10 bases. V shed 2 bases and J 5 bases; nucleotides not matched to a gene: 11. Germline CDR1 and CDR2: LNHDA and SQIVND (reference sequence). The CDR3 length is 17 residues. CDR3 in DNA: TGTGCCAGTAGTATATCAATTTTAGCGGGAGGTACGGAGACCCAGTACTTC. Its translation: CASSISILAGGTETQYF. The full variable domain, in which reference TRBV19 and TRBJ2-5 provide the parts outside the CDR3, is DGGITQSPKYLFRKEGQNVTLSCEQNLNHDAMYWYRQDPGQGLRLIYYSQIVNDFQKGDIAEGYSVSREKKESFPLTVTSAQKNPTAFYLCASSISILAGGTETQYFGPGTRLLVL.

This chain uses TRBV28 with TRBJ1-4, with D maybe TRBD1 (6 bases). Germline V gene sequence: CDR1 MDHEN, CDR2 SYDVKM. Trimming took off 5 bases at V and 4 bases at J, with 14 bases between the two ends. This CDR3 spans 15 amino acids. The CDR3 here is CASSLTGIGNEKLFF. CDR3 coding DNA: TGTGCCAGCAGTCTCACAGGGATCGGTAATGAAAAACTGTTTTTT.

This clone was counted between two and nine times. The gene calls are TRBV30 and TRBJ1-4; D is uncertain. Germline V lookup: CDR1 GTSNPN, CDR2 SVGIG (reference sequence). The CDR3 totals 13 residues. The V and J ends lost 5 bases and 8 bases respectively, with 15 bases between them. The DNA for the CDR3 is TGTGCCTGGTGGCAGGCGCCCGCAGAAAAACTGTTTTTT. Residues: CAWWQAPAEKLFF.

V usage is TRBV6-1 and J usage is TRBJ2-5; D remains unclear. The V and J ends lost 0 bases and 8 bases respectively, with 10 bases between them. Germline V gene lookup returns CDR1 MNHNS and CDR2 SASEGT. The CDR3 runs to 13 residues. Written as DNA, the CDR3 is TGTGCCAGCAGTGAAGCCTGGGTTAGAACCCAGTACTTC. Translating gives CASSEAWVRTQYF.

This sequence joins TRBV9 and TRBJ1-3; a possible D gene is TRBD1 (6 bases). The CDR3 spans 16 residues. Germline V gene sequence: CDR1 SGDLS, CDR2 YYNGEE. The V gene lost 0 bases and the J gene lost 0 bases, with 10 bases spanning the gap. The CDR3 here is CASSVGGGSSGNTIYF. DNA of the CDR3: TGTGCCAGCAGCGTAGGGGGGGGCAGCTCTGGAAACACCATATATTTT.

This clone was observed once. DNA for the CDR3: TGTGCCAGCAGTCCCATGGGGGGGATTCGGCGCGAGCAGTACTTC. This sequence encodes CASSPMGGIRREQYF. The chain recombines TRBV28 with TRBJ2-7; 7 bases agree with TRBD2. Unmatched junction bases numbered 13, after V lost 5 bases and J lost 6 bases. Germline CDR1 reads MDHEN; CDR2 reads SYDVKM. This CDR3 contains 15 residues.

With regard to this clone: Other DNA variants within this sample encode the same CDR3. The V call is TRBV20-1, the J call TRBJ2-7, with no clear D. Trimming removed 3 bases at V and 6 bases at J, with 9 bases between. Looked up from germline, CDR1 is DFQATT and CDR2 is SNEGSKA (reference sequence). The CDR3 has 11 amino acids. For the CDR3, the DNA is TGCAGTGCTAGTCGACAAGGCGAGCAGTACTTC. It specifies CSASRQGEQYF.

This chain connects TRBV27 to TRBJ2-7, with a tentative D call TRBD1 (7 bases). CDR1 and CDR2 from the germline V gene are MNHEY and SMNVEV (reference sequence). The CDR3 totals 14 residues. With 6 bases removed from V and 5 bases from J, the gap between germline ends came to 17 bases. The CDR3: CASSPFRGADEQYF. CDR3 sequence (DNA): TGTGCCAGCAGCCCCTTCAGGGGGGCCGACGAGCAGTACTTC.

The rearrangement uses TRBV18 and TRBJ1-1, with a tentative D call TRBD1 (6 bases). Trimming pared 5 bases from V and 4 bases from J, leaving 20 bases between. Germline CDR1 reads KGHSH; CDR2 reads LQKENI. The CDR3 consists of 16 residues. The CDR3 DNA follows: TGTGCCAGCTCAAACCGCCCGATGGACAGTAGCACTGAAGCTTTCTTT. Translation gives CASSNRPMDSSTEAFF.

The chain uses TRBV15 and TRBJ1-1; D ambiguous. With 0 bases removed from V and 0 bases from J, the gap between germline ends came to 5 bases. Germline V gene data show CDR1 as LNHNV and CDR2 as YYDKDF (reference sequence). The CDR3 runs to 14 residues. The CDR3 DNA is TGTGCCACCAGCAGAGAAGGAGTGAACACTGAAGCTTTCTTT. Its translation: CATSREGVNTEAFF. Combining the CDR3 with reference TRBV15 and TRBJ1-1 gives the whole variable domain DAMVIQNPRYQVTQFGKPVTLSCSQTLNHNVMYWYQQKSSQAPKLLFHYYDKDFNNEADTPDNFQSRRPNTSFCFLDIRSPGLGDTAMYLCATSREGVNTEAFFGQGTRLTVV.

The chain joins TRBV18 to TRBJ1-1, with D hard to call. V was pared by 0 bases and J by 6 bases, with 8 bases between. The length of the CDR3 is 13 residues. Germline CDR1 is KGHSH and CDR2 is LQKENI. CDR3 in amino acids: CASSPPSNAEAFF. The CDR3 bases are TGTGCCAGCTCACCACCTAGTAACGCTGAAGCTTTCTTT. The full variable domain, completed using reference TRBV18 and TRBJ1-1, is NAGVMQNPRHLVRRRGQEARLRCSPMKGHSHVYWYRQLPEEGLKFMVYLQKENIIDESGMPKERFSAEFPKEGPSILRIQQVVRGDSAAYFCASSPPSNAEAFFGQGTRLTVV.

Only a few counts were recorded for this clone. This chain connects TRBV19 to TRBJ1-1; 7 nucleotides align to TRBD1. V was clipped by 5 bases and J by 1 base; unmatched bases: 10. Per germline, CDR1 LNHDA and CDR2 SQIVND (reference sequence). The CDR3 extends over 16 amino acids. CDR3 nucleotide sequence: TGTGCCAGTAGTTCTCTGACAGGGATGCGGAACACTGAAGCTTTCTTT. The encoded protein is CASSSLTGMRNTEAFF.

The chain links TRBV10-3 to TRBJ2-3; 9 positions match TRBD2. This CDR3 has 17 residues. Unmatched junction bases numbered 9, after V lost 0 bases and J lost 5 bases. Per germline, CDR1 ENHRY and CDR2 SYGVKD. The CDR3 loop is CAISESPSGAYKDTQYF. The CDR3 DNA reads TGTGCCATCAGTGAGTCGCCTAGCGGGGCGTACAAAGATACGCAGTATTTT.

The chain joins TRBV11-2 to TRBJ2-3; no clear D gene. The CDR3 has 14 amino acids. Germline V gene sequence: CDR1 SGHAT, CDR2 FQNNGV. Trimming took off 2 bases at V and 2 bases at J, with 8 bases between the two ends. CDR3 in amino acids: CASSLSGLTDTQYF. The CDR3 DNA follows: TGTGCCAGCAGCTTATCCGGGCTCACAGATACGCAGTATTTT.